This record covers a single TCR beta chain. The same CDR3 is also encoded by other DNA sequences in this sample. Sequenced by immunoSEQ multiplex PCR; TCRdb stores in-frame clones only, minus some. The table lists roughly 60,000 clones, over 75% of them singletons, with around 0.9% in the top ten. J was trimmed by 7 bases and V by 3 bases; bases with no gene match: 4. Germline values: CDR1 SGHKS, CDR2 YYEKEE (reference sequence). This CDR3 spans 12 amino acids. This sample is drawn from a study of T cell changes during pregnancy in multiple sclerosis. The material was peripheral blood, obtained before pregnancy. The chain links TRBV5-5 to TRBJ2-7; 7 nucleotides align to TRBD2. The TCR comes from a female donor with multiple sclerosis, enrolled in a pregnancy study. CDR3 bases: TGTGCCAGCAGCTGGAGCGGGGAGGAGCAGTACTTC. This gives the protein CASSWSGEEQYF.